Listed below are T cell receptor beta chains from one sample, sequenced in a study of T cell responses to AZD1222 COVID-19 vaccine. The data were produced by immunoSEQ multiplex PCR, yet TCRdb's version contains in-frame clones alone and is incomplete. The sample yields about 110,000 clones, 85% to 95% seen once. Specimen: peripheral blood, collected on day 0 of AZD1222 vaccination. The source is an adult in good health. CDR3s include the opening cysteine and the closing phenylalanine or tryptophan. Fields, in order: D gene, V gene, clone size, J gene, CDR3 protein, CDR3 DNA. The D gene is left open where the match is weak. The size of a clone is reported for some rows only, either as once, few or many, or as a class for expanded clones.

d_gene: NA; v_gene: TRBV12-3/TRBV12-4; abundance: NA; j_gene: TRBJ1-3; CDR3aa: CASRINSGNTIYF; CDR3nt: TGTGCCAGCAGGATTAACTCTGGAAACACCATATATTTT
d_gene: TRBD2; v_gene: TRBV7-6; abundance: NA; j_gene: TRBJ2-1; CDR3aa: CASSLAGAAYNEQFF; CDR3nt: TGTGCCAGCAGCCTAGCGGGGGCTGCTTACAATGAGCAGTTCTTC
d_gene: NA; v_gene: TRBV5-1; abundance: NA; j_gene: TRBJ1-2; CDR3aa: CASSLEAKGTYGYTF; CDR3nt: TGCGCCAGCAGCCTGGAGGCCAAGGGTACCTATGGCTACACCTTC
d_gene: NA; v_gene: TRBV24-1; abundance: NA; j_gene: TRBJ1-2; CDR3aa: CATSGVSQGTNYGYTF; CDR3nt: TGTGCCACCAGTGGGGTCAGTCAGGGGACGAACTATGGCTACACCTTC
d_gene: NA; v_gene: TRBV29-1; abundance: NA; j_gene: TRBJ1-5; CDR3aa: CSVVNWGTDSFNSNQPQHF; CDR3nt: TGCAGCGTTGTAAATTGGGGAACGGACAGCTTCAATAGCAATCAGCCCCAGCATTTT
d_gene: TRBD2; v_gene: TRBV11-3; abundance: NA; j_gene: TRBJ2-7; CDR3aa: CASSPGTSYEQYF; CDR3nt: TGTGCCAGCAGCCCCGGGACTAGCTACGAGCAGTACTTC
d_gene: NA; v_gene: TRBV5-1; abundance: once; j_gene: TRBJ1-3; CDR3aa: CASSLGDAYSGNTIYF; CDR3nt: TGCGCCAGCAGCTTGGGGGACGCGTATAGTGGAAACACCATATATTTT
d_gene: NA; v_gene: TRBV28; abundance: NA; j_gene: TRBJ2-6; CDR3aa: CATAPGTPSGANVLTF; CDR3nt: TGTGCCACCGCCCCGGGGACGCCCTCTGGGGCCAACGTCCTGACTTTC
d_gene: NA; v_gene: TRBV3-1/TRBV3-2; abundance: NA; j_gene: TRBJ2-2; CDR3aa: CASSHRTAANTGELFF; CDR3nt: TGTGCCAGCAGCCACCGGACAGCAGCGAACACCGGGGAGCTGTTTTTT
d_gene: NA; v_gene: TRBV5-1; abundance: NA; j_gene: TRBJ2-2; CDR3aa: CASSLTQNTGELFF; CDR3nt: TGCGCCAGCAGCTTGACACAGAACACCGGGGAGCTGTTTTTT
d_gene: NA; v_gene: TRBV6-5; abundance: NA; j_gene: TRBJ1-4; CDR3aa: CASRQQGSYEKLFF; CDR3nt: TGTGCCAGCAGACAACAGGGATCGTATGAAAAACTGTTTTTT
d_gene: TRBD1; v_gene: TRBV14; abundance: NA; j_gene: TRBJ1-1; CDR3aa: CASSQGTGANTEAFF; CDR3nt: TGTGCCAGCAGCCAGGGGACAGGGGCGAACACTGAAGCTTTCTTT
d_gene: NA; v_gene: TRBV6-1; abundance: once; j_gene: TRBJ1-3; CDR3aa: CASSDYMAHGNTIYF; CDR3nt: TGTGCCAGCAGTGATTACATGGCTCACGGAAACACCATATATTTT
d_gene: NA; v_gene: TRBV27; abundance: NA; j_gene: TRBJ2-7; CDR3aa: CASSLYPSRIGPQEQYF; CDR3nt: TGTGCCAGCAGTTTATACCCCTCCAGAATAGGACCTCAGGAGCAGTACTTC
d_gene: TRBD2; v_gene: TRBV5-4; abundance: medium-sized; j_gene: TRBJ2-3; CDR3aa: CASSWEGADTQYF; CDR3nt: TGTGCCAGCAGCTGGGAGGGAGCAGATACGCAGTATTTT
d_gene: NA; v_gene: TRBV4-1; abundance: NA; j_gene: TRBJ2-2; CDR3aa: CASSLTGFANTGELFF; CDR3nt: TGCGCCAGCAGCCTAACAGGGTTCGCGAACACCGGGGAGCTGTTTTTT
d_gene: NA; v_gene: TRBV11-1; abundance: NA; j_gene: TRBJ1-1; CDR3aa: CASVGRSNMNTEAFF; CDR3nt: TGTGCCAGCGTCGGGAGATCGAACATGAACACTGAAGCTTTCTTT
d_gene: NA; v_gene: TRBV11-2; abundance: NA; j_gene: TRBJ1-1; CDR3aa: CASSLKGAGTEAFF; CDR3nt: TGTGCCAGCAGCTTAAAAGGGGCCGGCACTGAAGCTTTCTTT
d_gene: NA; v_gene: TRBV7-9; abundance: NA; j_gene: TRBJ2-5; CDR3aa: CASSLTAGTQYF; CDR3nt: TGTGCCAGCAGCTTAACAGCGGGGACCCAGTACTTC
d_gene: NA; v_gene: TRBV12-3/TRBV12-4; abundance: NA; j_gene: TRBJ1-1; CDR3aa: CASSYQPNTEAFF; CDR3nt: TGTGCCAGCAGCTATCAGCCGAACACTGAAGCTTTCTTT
d_gene: NA; v_gene: TRBV27; abundance: NA; j_gene: TRBJ2-7; CDR3aa: CASSLSATYEQYF; CDR3nt: TGTGCCAGCAGTTTATCGGCCACCTACGAGCAGTACTTC
d_gene: NA; v_gene: TRBV4-1; abundance: few; j_gene: TRBJ1-2; CDR3aa: CASSQDMGGIYGYTF; CDR3nt: TGCGCCAGCAGCCAAGATATGGGGGGAATCTATGGCTACACCTTC
d_gene: NA; v_gene: TRBV19; abundance: NA; j_gene: TRBJ1-1; CDR3aa: CASSIPGGTEAFF; CDR3nt: TGTGCCAGTAGTATTCCTGGGGGCACTGAAGCTTTCTTT
d_gene: NA; v_gene: TRBV27; abundance: NA; j_gene: TRBJ1-5; CDR3aa: CASSLGGLGNQPQHF; CDR3nt: TGTGCCAGCAGTTTGGGGGGCCTAGGCAATCAGCCCCAGCATTTT
d_gene: NA; v_gene: TRBV6-5; abundance: NA; j_gene: TRBJ1-2; CDR3aa: CASSYNLFDGYTF; CDR3nt: TGTGCCAGCAGTTATAACCTCTTCGATGGCTACACCTTC
d_gene: NA; v_gene: TRBV5-1; abundance: few; j_gene: TRBJ2-5; CDR3aa: CASSLVSVRETQYF; CDR3nt: TGCGCCAGCAGCTTGGTTAGCGTCCGAGAGACCCAGTACTTC
d_gene: TRBD1; v_gene: TRBV27; abundance: NA; j_gene: TRBJ1-2; CDR3aa: CASSFAGTGYGYTF; CDR3nt: TGTGCCAGCAGTTTCGCAGGGACAGGCTATGGCTACACCTTC
d_gene: NA; v_gene: TRBV27; abundance: NA; j_gene: TRBJ2-2; CDR3aa: CASSLEGVYGELFF; CDR3nt: TGTGCCAGCAGTTTAGAGGGAGTTTACGGGGAGCTGTTTTTT
d_gene: NA; v_gene: TRBV2; abundance: NA; j_gene: TRBJ2-5; CDR3aa: CASSEIGTGGTQYF; CDR3nt: TGTGCCAGCAGTGAAATCGGGACGGGCGGGACCCAGTACTTC
d_gene: NA; v_gene: TRBV9; abundance: NA; j_gene: TRBJ1-2; CDR3aa: CASSVDPRNPSSGGYTF; CDR3nt: TGTGCCAGCAGCGTAGATCCGAGAAACCCATCGAGTGGTGGCTACACCTTC
d_gene: NA; v_gene: TRBV5-1; abundance: few; j_gene: TRBJ1-1; CDR3aa: CASSFKGERTEAFF; CDR3nt: TGCGCCAGCAGCTTTAAAGGGGAGCGCACTGAAGCTTTCTTT
d_gene: NA; v_gene: TRBV11-3; abundance: NA; j_gene: TRBJ1-1; CDR3aa: CASSLGQYTEAFF; CDR3nt: TGTGCCAGCAGCTTAGGACAGTACACTGAAGCTTTCTTT
d_gene: NA; v_gene: TRBV7-9; abundance: NA; j_gene: TRBJ1-1; CDR3aa: CASSLTTANTEAFF; CDR3nt: TGTGCCAGCAGCTTAACAACAGCGAACACTGAAGCTTTCTTT
d_gene: NA; v_gene: TRBV27; abundance: once; j_gene: TRBJ1-5; CDR3aa: CASSLLKDLYSNQPQHF; CDR3nt: TGTGCCAGCAGTTTACTAAAGGACCTTTATAGCAATCAGCCCCAGCATTTT
d_gene: NA; v_gene: TRBV18; abundance: NA; j_gene: TRBJ1-5; CDR3aa: CASSPARGNQPQHF; CDR3nt: TGTGCCAGCTCACCGGCCAGGGGCAATCAGCCCCAGCATTTT
d_gene: NA; v_gene: TRBV27; abundance: NA; j_gene: TRBJ1-2; CDR3aa: CASSLSVGHRLGYTF; CDR3nt: TGTGCCAGCAGTTTATCGGTGGGACATCGCCTCGGCTACACCTTC
d_gene: NA; v_gene: TRBV5-1; abundance: NA; j_gene: TRBJ1-1; CDR3aa: CASSLVPGVNTEAFF; CDR3nt: TGCGCCAGCAGCTTGGTTCCGGGCGTGAACACTGAAGCTTTCTTT